This TCR beta chain was sequenced in a study of T cells in localized non-small cell lung cancer (dated by TCRdb to 2019 to 2021). At the level of the whole study: The study analyzed T cell repertoires of a few hundred early-stage NSCLC patients, comparing tumors and uninvolved tumor-adjacent lungs. The cohort comprised roughly 240 treatment-naïve NSCLC patients with resected, localized lung tumors. A mean age of approximately 66 years was recorded for the NSCLC patients, of whom around 140 were male and 85 to 110 were female. Overall study outcomes, separate from this receptor: Uninvolved tumor-adjacent lung showed the highest T cell clonality, higher than tumor, which suggests more focused antigenic responses in the adjacent lung. Longer overall survival was associated with higher T cell density in blood, whereas shorter survival was associated with higher clonality in adjacent lung. Because multi-region tumor sequencing was not performed, intratumor heterogeneity could not be ruled out. A median of around 50 of the top 100 tumor clones turned up in the paired uninvolved adjacent lung, and 25 to 35 of those clones also ranked among the top 100 of that same adjacent lung. Because the study design was exploratory, TCR variables were selected using unadjusted p-values without false-discovery rate correction.

The immunoSEQ Assay was used to sequence TCR beta CDR3 regions from DNA. The paper's processing steps were these. T cell density was computed as TCR beta template counts normalized to usable DNA estimated by amplifying housekeeping genes. Richness was estimated using the preseqR package, with extrapolation to 400,000 templates for PBMC samples and to 120,000 templates for tissue samples. Clonality was defined by subtracting Pielou's evenness from one. Differential abundance testing on productive amino-acid clonotypes, with a minimum total count of 5 and an alpha of 0.1, was used to identify tissue-enriched TCRs. The Jaccard Index and the Morisita Overlap Index were used to measure how much the repertoires overlapped between compartments. GLIPH grouped TCR beta CDR3s together with public tetramer-defined viral CDR3s, and a viral motif had to include at least three viral sequences and also show V-gene enrichment. TCRdb carries this immuneACCESS record with in-frame sequences only. Its versions omit some clonotypes, under half of them owing to an unresolved V gene in the studies checked, with the rest unexplained. V and J calls and clone size come straight from that table; D and trimming were deduced from the DNA. The table for this sample lists fewer than 2,500 clones; approximately 40% of them were counted only once. The ten largest clones represent approximately 6.4% of the sample.

This clone appeared a few times. The target of this receptor is not known. There are no base qualities to consult, and no much larger clone falls within one base. At diagnosis, tumor, uninvolved tumor-adjacent lung and peripheral blood were collected and then preserved as a mix of FFPE and fresh-frozen material. Source: lung tumor tissue, taken before any cancer treatment. This TCR was sampled from a man between 40 and 70 years old with stage I lung adenocarcinoma.

The CDR3 protein is CASSLEAGAGGELFF. The bases read TGTGCCAGCAGCTTAGAAGCGGGAGCGGGCGGGGAGCTGTTTTTT. The sequence is built from TRBV11-3 and TRBJ2-2; 8 central nucleotides agree with TRBD2. The V end gives up 0 bases and the J end 7 bases, leaving 4 bases in the junction not matched to a gene. As encoded in the germline V gene, CDR1 is SGHNT while CDR2 is YENEEA. Inclusive of the bounding cysteine and phenylalanine, the CDR3 is 15 residues long. The retained sequence is limited to the CDR3, 45 bases, with the frame set at the first base.